This TCR beta chain comes out of a study of cytomegalovirus exposure and HLA in healthy donors. V gave up 2 bases and J gave up 6 bases; unmatched junction bases: 8. From germline, CDR1 is LNHDA and CDR2 SQIVND (reference sequence). The CDR3 sequence is 15 residues long. This clone was detected once. In the PCR, 60 Vbeta and 13 Jbeta primers were used. Sequencing was performed with immunoSEQ multiplex PCR; in TCRdb, only in-frame clones are kept and a portion is missing. The sample lists more than 100,000 clones, roughly 80% occurring once. Sequencing input: PBMCs. The sequence was obtained from a woman aged 40 to 49 in good health and CMV-seronegative. The rearrangement uses TRBV19 and TRBJ2-3; TRBD1 agrees at 7 bases. CDR3 nucleotide sequence: TGTGCCAGTAGTATATGGGACAGCCGGTGGGATACGCAGTATTTT. Its protein product is CASSIWDSRWDTQYF.